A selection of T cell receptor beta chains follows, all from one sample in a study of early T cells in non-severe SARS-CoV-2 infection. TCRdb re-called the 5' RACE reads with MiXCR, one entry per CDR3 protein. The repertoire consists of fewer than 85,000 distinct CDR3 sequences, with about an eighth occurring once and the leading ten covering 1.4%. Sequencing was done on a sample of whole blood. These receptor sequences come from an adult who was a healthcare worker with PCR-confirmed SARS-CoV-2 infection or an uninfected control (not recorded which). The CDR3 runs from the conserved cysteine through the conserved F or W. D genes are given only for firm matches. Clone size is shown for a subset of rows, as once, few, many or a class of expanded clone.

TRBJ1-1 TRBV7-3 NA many TGTGCCAGCAGCACCGACGGAATGAACACTGAAGCTTTCTTT CASSTDGMNTEAFF
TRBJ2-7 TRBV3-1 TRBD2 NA TGTGCCAGCAGCCTAGGACTAGCGGGGGGGAAGTACTTC CASSLGLAGGKYF
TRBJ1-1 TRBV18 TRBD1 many TGTGCCAGCTCACGCCCCACAGGGGGCGTTACTGAAGCTTTCTTT CASSRPTGGVTEAFF
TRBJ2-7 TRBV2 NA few TGTGCCAGTCAACTCATACAGTCCTCCGAGCAGTACTTC CASQLIQSSEQYF
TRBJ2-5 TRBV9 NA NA TGTGCCAGCAGCGTAGATGAGGGACCCTTGGGAGAGACCCAGTACTTC CASSVDEGPLGETQYF
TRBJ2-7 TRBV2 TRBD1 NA TGTGCCAGCACTCCGACAGGGCCTTTCGGCGAGCAGTACTTC CASTPTGPFGEQYF
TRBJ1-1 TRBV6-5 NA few TGTGCCAGCAGCTCGCTCGAGTCGGGGACTGAAGCTTTCTTT CASSSLESGTEAFF
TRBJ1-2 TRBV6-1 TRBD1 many TGTGCCAGCAGTGAGGCGACAGGGGCCGACTCCTATGGCTACACCTTC CASSEATGADSYGYTF
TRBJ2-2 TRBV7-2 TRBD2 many TGTGCCAGCAGCGCGACACTAGCGGGGGGGCGGACCGGGGAGCTGTTTTTT CASSATLAGGRTGELFF
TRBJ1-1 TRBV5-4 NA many TGTGCCAGCAGCTTGGGGGGGGGCTCGTCTTTCTTT CASSLGGGSSFF
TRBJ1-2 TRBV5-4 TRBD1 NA TGTGCCAGCAGCCTGGGGACAGCTACTAACTATGGCTACACCTTC CASSLGTATNYGYTF
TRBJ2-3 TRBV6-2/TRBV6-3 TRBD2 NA TGTGCCAGCAGGACTAGCGGGGGGAGAGATACGCAGTATTTT CASRTSGGRDTQYF
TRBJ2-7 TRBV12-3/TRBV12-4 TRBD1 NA TGTGCCAGCAGACGGGACAGCGCCTACGAGCAGTACTTC CASRRDSAYEQYF
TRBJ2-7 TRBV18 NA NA TGTGCCAGCTCACCACCGGGTACTTCTACGACTTGGGAGCAGTACTTC CASSPPGTSTTWEQYF
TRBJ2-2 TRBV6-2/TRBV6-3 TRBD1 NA TGTGCCAGCAGACCGACAGGGGGGGCCGGGGAGCTGCTTTTT CASRPTGGAGELLF
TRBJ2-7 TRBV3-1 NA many TGTGCCAGCAGCCAAGATAGGCGCGAGCAGTACTTC CASSQDRREQYF
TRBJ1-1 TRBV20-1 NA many TGCAGTGCCCTCCCCCACGATATACTCAACACTGAAGCTTTCTTT CSALPHDILNTEAFF
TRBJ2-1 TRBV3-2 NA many TGTGCCAGCAGCCAAGCGGTGGCGGGGTGGGTCGGGGAGCAGTTCTTC CASSQAVAGWVGEQFF
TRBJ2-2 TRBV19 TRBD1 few TGTGCCAGTAGTATTGGACAGGGAAGGACCGGGGAGCTGTTTTTT CASSIGQGRTGELFF
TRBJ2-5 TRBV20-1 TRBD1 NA TGCAGTGCGACGGGAACCCTAGGGGGCCTCCAAGAGACCCAGTACTTC CSATGTLGGLQETQYF
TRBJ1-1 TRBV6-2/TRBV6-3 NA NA TGTGCCAGCAGTCCTCCCTTGCAACGGACGGGGAACACTGAAGCTTTCTTT CASSPPLQRTGNTEAFF
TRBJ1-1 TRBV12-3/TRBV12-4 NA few TGTGCCAGCAGTAAAGAGACAGGTATGAACACTGAAGCTTTCTTT CASSKETGMNTEAFF
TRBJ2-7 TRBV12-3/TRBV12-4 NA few TGTGCCAGCAGTTCCCAGGGTTTCGGCTACGAGCAGTACTTC CASSSQGFGYEQYF
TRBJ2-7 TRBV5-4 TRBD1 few TGTGCCAGCACTGGCCGACAGGGAGTCGATGGCGAGCAGTACTTC CASTGRQGVDGEQYF
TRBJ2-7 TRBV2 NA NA TGTGCCAGCAGGGACTACCTATCCTCTCGGGAGCAGTACTTC CASRDYLSSREQYF
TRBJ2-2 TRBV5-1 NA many TGCGCCAGCAGCCGCCACAGGGTCGGGGGCACCGGGGAGCTGTTTTTT CASSRHRVGGTGELFF
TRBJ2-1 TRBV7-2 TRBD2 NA TGTGCCAGCAGCCGACTAGCGGGGCCCTACTCCCTAGACAATGAGCAGTTCTTC CASSRLAGPYSLDNEQFF
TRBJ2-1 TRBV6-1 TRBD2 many TGTGCCAGCAGTGAAGGGCGGGGGGGCCGATTGGTGCAGTTCTTC CASSEGRGGRLVQFF
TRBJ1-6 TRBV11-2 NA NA TGTGCCAGCAGCTTAAAAGGCAATTCACCCCTCCACTTT CASSLKGNSPLHF
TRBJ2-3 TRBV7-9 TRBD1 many TGTGCCAGCAGAATGGGACAGCTTAGCACAGATACGCAGTATTTT CASRMGQLSTDTQYF
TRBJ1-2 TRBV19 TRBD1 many TGTGCCAGTAGTCCCGGGACAGGGGTGCGAACCTTC CASSPGTGVRTF
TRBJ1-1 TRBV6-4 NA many TGTGCCAGCAGGGAACAGGGCAACTCGAACACTGAAGCTTTCTTT CASREQGNSNTEAFF
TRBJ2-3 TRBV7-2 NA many TGTGCCAGCAGCTTCACACGGGGCGGAGATACGCAGTATTTT CASSFTRGGDTQYF
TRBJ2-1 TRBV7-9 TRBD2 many TGTGCCAGCAGCTCCTACCTCCGGGGACTAGCGGGGGGCTCCAATGAGCAGTTCTTC CASSSYLRGLAGGSNEQFF
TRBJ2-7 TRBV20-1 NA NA TGCAGTGCTACCCCCCCGGGGTTCTCCTACGAGCAGTACTTC CSATPPGFSYEQYF
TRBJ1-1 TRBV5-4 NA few TGTGCCAGCAGCTTGGAAGGGGCTGGTGATGAAGCTTTCTTT CASSLEGAGDEAFF
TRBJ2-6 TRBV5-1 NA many TGCGCCAGCAGCTTGGGAGGTGCTGGGGCCAACGTCCTGACTTTC CASSLGGAGANVLTF
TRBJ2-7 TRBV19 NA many TGTGCCAGTAGGCGAGGGGCAGGGGTAGACTACGAGCAGTACTTC CASRRGAGVDYEQYF
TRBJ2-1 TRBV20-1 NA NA TGCAGTGCTAGGGCCAGCTACAATGAGCAGTTCTTC CSARASYNEQFF
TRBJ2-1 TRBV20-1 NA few TGCAGTGCTAACGTGAACAGGGCGTTGGTAGCTGAGCAGTTCTTC CSANVNRALVAEQFF
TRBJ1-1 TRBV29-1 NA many TGCAGCGTCCGACACGGGGGGATGAACACTGAAGCTTTCTTT CSVRHGGMNTEAFF